This T cell receptor beta chain derives from a study of early T cells in non-severe SARS-CoV-2 infection. Study summary: RNA in bulk from unsorted whole blood was sequenced, and chains were unpaired. General study results and limits: Matching with VDJdb favored anti-spike CD8 responses (missing private and CD4 specificities).

V dropped 4 bases and J dropped 10; count of bases not matched to a gene: 8. Per the germline V gene, CDR1 is MGHDK and CDR2 is SYGVNS. The CDR3 totals 15 residues. Unique molecular identifiers tagged individual cDNA molecules. One entry per CDR3 protein, called by TCRdb with MiXCR from the 5' RACE reads. Of approximately 30,000 distinct CDR3 sequences in the sample, approximately 5.1% were seen once. This clonotype was seen many times. Its cognate antigen is unknown. Sequencing input: whole blood. The chain is built from TRBV25-1 and TRBJ1-6; TRBD1 matches 9 bases. The TCR originated in an adult who was a healthcare worker with PCR-confirmed SARS-CoV-2 infection or an uninfected control (not recorded which). CDR3 protein: CASSGSGQGRSPLHF. In DNA form, the CDR3 reads TGTGCCAGCAGTGGCTCGGGACAGGGAAGGTCACCCCTCCACTTT. Using reference TRBV25-1 and TRBJ1-6 for the parts outside the CDR3, the full variable domain is EADIYQTPRYLVIGTGKKITLECSQTMGHDKMYWYQQDPGMELHLIHYSYGVNSTEKGDLSSESTVSRIRTEHFPLTLESARPSHTSQYLCASSGSGQGRSPLHFGNGTRLTVT.